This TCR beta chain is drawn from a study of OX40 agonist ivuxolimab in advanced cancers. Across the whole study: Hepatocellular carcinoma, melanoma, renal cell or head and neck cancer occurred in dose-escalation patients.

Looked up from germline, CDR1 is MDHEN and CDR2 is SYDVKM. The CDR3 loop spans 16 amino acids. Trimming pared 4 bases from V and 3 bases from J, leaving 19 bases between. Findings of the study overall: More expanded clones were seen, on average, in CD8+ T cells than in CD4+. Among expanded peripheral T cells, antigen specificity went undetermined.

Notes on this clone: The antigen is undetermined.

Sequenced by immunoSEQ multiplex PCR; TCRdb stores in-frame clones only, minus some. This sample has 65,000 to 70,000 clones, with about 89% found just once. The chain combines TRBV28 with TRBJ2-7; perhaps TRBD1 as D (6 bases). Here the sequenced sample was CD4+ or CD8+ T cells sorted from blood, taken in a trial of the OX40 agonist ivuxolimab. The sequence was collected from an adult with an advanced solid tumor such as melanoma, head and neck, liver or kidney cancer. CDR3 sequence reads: CASSSSAGTLRYEQYF. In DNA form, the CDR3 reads TGTGCCAGCAGTTCGTCGGCCGGGACATTACGCTACGAGCAGTACTTC. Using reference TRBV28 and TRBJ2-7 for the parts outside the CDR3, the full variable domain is DVKVTQSSRYLVKRTGEKVFLECVQDMDHENMFWYRQDPGLGLRLIYFSYDVKMKEKGDIPEGYSVSREKKERFSLILESASTNQTSMYLCASSSSAGTLRYEQYFGPGTRLTVT.